The source of this T cell receptor (beta chain) is a study of T-cell reconstitution after alpha-beta-depleted transplantation in children. The V end was cut by 0 bases, the J end by 3 bases, with 9 bases between. The CDR3 is 14 residues long. CDR1 and CDR2 from the germline V gene are SGHRS and YFSETQ. TCRbeta library construction was performed incorporating unique molecular identifiers. TCRdb re-derived calls from the PCR reads in MiXCR, one entry per CDR3 protein. In the table there are around 380,000 distinct CDR3 sequences, around 9.9% of which are singletons. The source was PBMCs from the stem cell graft donor, collected from the stem cell graft. The sequence came from a human donor who donated a stem cell graft to a child with acute myeloid leukemia. The chain combines TRBV5-1 with TRBJ2-5, with D hard to call. The CDR3: CASSLVGYEETQYF. Written as DNA, the CDR3 is TGCGCCAGCAGCTTGGTAGGGTATGAAGAGACCCAGTACTTC.